This TCR beta chain originates from a study of blood T cell repertoires in COVID-19. The overall study: Samples representing acute and convalescent COVID-19 were sourced from the United States, Italy and Spain. Nucleic acid was either cDNA or gDNA, and it came from T cells, B-cell-depleted T cells, or PBMCs.

Source study methods: Cell counts per sample came from amplifying reference gene primers. Clones were read by immunoSEQ multiplex PCR, and TCRdb kept only the in-frame ones, dropping some. V and J calls and clone size follow that table, whereas D and trimming were derived from the DNA. The table shows about 150,000 clones, with around 85% occurring only once. Sequencing used peripheral blood. This clonotype was sampled from an older man with COVID-19, enrolled during active disease.

The CDR3: CASSGTAGQGYGYTF. DNA for the CDR3: TGTGCCAGCAGCGGTACAGCGGGACAGGGCTATGGCTACACCTTC. The chain carries TRBV6-4 and TRBJ1-2; 9 bases line up with TRBD1. Germline CDR1 and CDR2: MRHNA and SNTAGT. V dropped 6 bases and J dropped 4; count of bases not matched to a gene: 9. The CDR3 sequence is 15 residues long.